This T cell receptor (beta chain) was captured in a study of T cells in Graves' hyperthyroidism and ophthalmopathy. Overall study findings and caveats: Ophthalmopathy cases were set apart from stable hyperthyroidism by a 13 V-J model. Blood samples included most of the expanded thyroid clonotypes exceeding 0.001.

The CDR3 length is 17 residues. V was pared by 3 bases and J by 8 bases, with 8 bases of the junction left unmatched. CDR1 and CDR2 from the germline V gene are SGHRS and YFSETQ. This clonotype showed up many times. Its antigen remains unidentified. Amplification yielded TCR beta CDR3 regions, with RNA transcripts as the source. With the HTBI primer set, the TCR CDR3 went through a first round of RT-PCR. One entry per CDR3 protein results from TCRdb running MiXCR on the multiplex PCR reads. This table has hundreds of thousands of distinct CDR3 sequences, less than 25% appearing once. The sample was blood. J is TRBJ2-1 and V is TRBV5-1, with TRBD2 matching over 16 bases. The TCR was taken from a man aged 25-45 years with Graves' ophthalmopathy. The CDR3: CASSYGGLAGGRDEQFF. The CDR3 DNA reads TGCGCCAGCAGCTACGGGGGACTAGCGGGAGGGCGTGATGAGCAGTTCTTC.